These 10 T cell receptor beta chains share one sample of origin, sequenced in a study of radiation and T cells in renal cell carcinoma. Time point defined: blood 4 weeks post-SBRT, at nephrectomy. Documented treatment: 15 Gy SBRT to primary tumor, nephrectomy 4 weeks later. Assay used: immunoSEQ multiplex PCR; TCRdb lists only in-frame clones, some missing. The data contain approximately 83,000 clones, around four fifths of them singletons. Sample: blood, taken from a patient whose treatment included radiotherapy and nephrectomy. These receptors were collected from a man over 45 with renal cell carcinoma.

The V call is TRBV7-2, the J call TRBJ1-1; 8 bases fit TRBD1. The junction had 9 bases not matched to a gene; V was cut back by 1 base and J by 5 bases. The CDR3 is made up of 16 amino acids. Germline assignment: CDR1 SGHTA and CDR2 FQGNSA. The DNA of the CDR3 is TGTGCCAGCAGCTTAGTCGGGACAGGTTTTGGGACTGAAGCTTTCTTT. This translates into CASSLVGTGFGTEAFF.

The rearrangement uses TRBV6-5 and TRBJ1-4; tentative D call: TRBD1 (6 bases). CDR1 is MNHEY, CDR2 SVGAGI, per germline. CDR3 size: 14 residues. The V and J ends lost 5 bases and 5 bases respectively, with 12 bases between them. CDR3: CASSPRGWNEKLFF. The CDR3 coding sequence is TGTGCCAGCAGTCCTAGGGGGTGGAATGAAAAACTGTTTTTT.

The chain has TRBV7-3 and TRBJ2-2, with 10 bases that match TRBD1. The CDR3 length is 14 residues. The trim removed 3 bases at V and 5 bases at J, leaving 0 bases unmatched. Germline loops: CDR1 SGHTA, CDR2 FQGTGA. CDR3 residues: CASSLGQGTGELFF. Here the CDR3 DNA reads TGTGCCAGCAGCTTGGGACAGGGGACCGGGGAGCTGTTTTTT.

The sample holds a few counts of this clone. The rearrangement links TRBV30 to TRBJ2-3, with TRBD2 matching over 8 bases. Germline loops: CDR1 GTSNPN, CDR2 SVGIG (reference sequence). CDR3 length: 15 residues. J lost 1 base, V lost 7 bases, and 10 bases had no gene match. The CDR3 DNA reads as TGTGCCTCTACTCTGGGTAGCGGGGGCACAGATACGCAGTATTTT. Its translation: CASTLGSGGTDTQYF.

The rearrangement links TRBV18 to TRBJ1-3, with no clear D. The CDR3 sequence is 14 residues long. V dropped 3 bases and J dropped 2 bases, with 8 bases sitting between them. Germline CDR1 KGHSH, CDR2 LQKENI. Here the CDR3 reads CASSPGATGNTIYF. The CDR3, as DNA: TGTGCCAGCTCACCGGGAGCTACTGGAAACACCATATATTTT.

This clone occurred once. The V gene is TRBV5-4, the J gene TRBJ2-5, with 7 bases lining up with TRBD1. The trim removed 1 base at V and 0 bases at J, leaving 6 bases unmatched. This CDR3 has 16 amino acids. CDR1 and CDR2 (germline): SGHNT, YYREEE (reference sequence). The CDR3 DNA is TGTGCCAGCAGCTTGAATTTGGGACAGAACCAAGAGACCCAGTACTTC. As protein: CASSLNLGQNQETQYF.

This clone was detected a few times. The chain combines TRBV7-9 with TRBJ1-6; no definite D call. CDR3 length: 15 amino acids. CDR1 is SEHNR, CDR2 FQNEAQ, per germline (reference sequence). V lost 5 bases to trimming and J lost 3 bases, with 11 bases between them. Here the CDR3 reads CASSRSGGYNSPLHF. Here the CDR3 DNA reads TGTGCCAGCAGCAGATCCGGCGGCTATAATTCACCCCTCCACTTT.

This chain uses TRBV9 with TRBJ1-1, with a possible D match to TRBD1 (5 bases). Germline CDR1 and CDR2: SGDLS and YYNGEE. The CDR3 runs 15 residues. V was trimmed by 3 bases and J by 0 bases, leaving 12 bases between them. The CDR3 here is CASSGTGRMNTEAFF. The CDR3 DNA reads as TGTGCCAGCAGCGGAACGGGACGGATGAACACTGAAGCTTTCTTT.

In the case of this clone: A junction end diverges from the germline sequence, so it may reflect a read error. This chain uses TRBV7-7 with TRBJ2-3; 9 bases fit TRBD2. CDR1 and CDR2 from the germline V gene are SSHAT and FNYEAQ (reference sequence). This CDR3 has 17 amino acids. CDR3 in amino acids: CASSLAGAQTSTDTQYF. DNA of the CDR3: TGTGCTAGCAGCTTAGCGGGAGCCCAAACTAGCACAGATACGCAGTATTTT.

This chain connects TRBV19 to TRBJ2-6; no clear D. This CDR3 contains 15 residues. From germline, CDR1 is LNHDA and CDR2 SQIVND (reference sequence). The V gene lost 2 bases and the J gene lost 0 bases, with 5 bases spanning the gap. The CDR3 is CASSINPSGANVLTF. The CDR3, as DNA: TGTGCCAGTAGTATAAATCCCTCTGGGGCCAACGTCCTGACTTTC. Looking up the rest from reference TRBV19 and TRBJ2-6 gives the full variable domain: DGGITQSPKYLFRKEGQNVTLSCEQNLNHDAMYWYRQDPGQGLRLIYYSQIVNDFQKGDIAEGYSVSREKKESFPLTVTSAQKNPTAFYLCASSINPSGANVLTFGAGSRLTVL.